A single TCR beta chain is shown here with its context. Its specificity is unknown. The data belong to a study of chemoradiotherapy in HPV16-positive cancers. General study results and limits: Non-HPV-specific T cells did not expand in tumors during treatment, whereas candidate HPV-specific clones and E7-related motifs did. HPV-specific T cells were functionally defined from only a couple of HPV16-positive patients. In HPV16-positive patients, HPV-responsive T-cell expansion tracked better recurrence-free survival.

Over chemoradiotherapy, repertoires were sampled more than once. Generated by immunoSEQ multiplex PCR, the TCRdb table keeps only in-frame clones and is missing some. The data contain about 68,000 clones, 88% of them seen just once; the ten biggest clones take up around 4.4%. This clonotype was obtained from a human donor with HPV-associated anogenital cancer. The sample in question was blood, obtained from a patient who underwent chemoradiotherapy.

In DNA, the CDR3 is TGTGCCAGCAGTCCCGAAGGGTTTAATGAAAAACTGTTTTTT. Encoded protein: CASSPEGFNEKLFF. J is TRBJ1-4 and V is TRBV6-4, with D unresolved. This CDR3 comprises 14 residues. Germline V gene sequence: CDR1 MRHNA, CDR2 SNTAGT. Trimming took off 5 bases at V and 4 bases at J, with 11 bases between the two ends.